This TCR beta chain was documented in a study of blood T cell repertoires in COVID-19. Study-level information: Researchers got acute and convalescent COVID-19 samples from the United States, Italy and Spain. Sources were T cells, B-cell-depleted T cells, or PBMCs; the material itself was cDNA or gDNA.

Assay used: immunoSEQ multiplex PCR; TCRdb lists only in-frame clones, some missing. The top ten clones hold over 11% of a sample with some 45,000 clones, over 75% of them seen once. This CDR3 has 14 amino acids. Germline-derived CDR1 and CDR2 are LGHDT and YNNKEL (reference sequence). V lost 0 bases and J lost 0, with 6 bases in between. The TCR originated in a human donor in a cohort sampled during active COVID-19. J is TRBJ2-7 and V is TRBV3-1 (or the pseudogene TRBV3-2), with D perhaps matching TRBD2 (5 bases). Sequenced material: peripheral blood. The CDR3 here is CASSQDGSSYEQYF. The CDR3 region has the DNA TGTGCCAGCAGCCAAGATGGGAGCTCCTACGAGCAGTACTTC.